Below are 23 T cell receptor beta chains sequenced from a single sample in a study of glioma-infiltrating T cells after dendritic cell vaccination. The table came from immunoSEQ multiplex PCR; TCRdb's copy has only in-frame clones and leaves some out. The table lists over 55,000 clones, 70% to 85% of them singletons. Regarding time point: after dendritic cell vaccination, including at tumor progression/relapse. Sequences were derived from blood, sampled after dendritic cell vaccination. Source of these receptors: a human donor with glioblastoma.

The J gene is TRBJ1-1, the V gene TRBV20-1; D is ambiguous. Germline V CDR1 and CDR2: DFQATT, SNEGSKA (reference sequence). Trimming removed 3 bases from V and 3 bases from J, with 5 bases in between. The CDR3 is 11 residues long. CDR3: CSASLDTEAFF. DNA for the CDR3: TGCAGTGCTAGCCTTGACACTGAAGCTTTCTTT.

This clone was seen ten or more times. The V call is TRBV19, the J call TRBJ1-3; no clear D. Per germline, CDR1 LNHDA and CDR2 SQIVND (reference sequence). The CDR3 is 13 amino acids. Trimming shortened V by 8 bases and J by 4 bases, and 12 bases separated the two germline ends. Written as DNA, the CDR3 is TGTGCCAGTCGAGGCCCGGGGGGAAACACCATATATTTT. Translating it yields CASRGPGGNTIYF.

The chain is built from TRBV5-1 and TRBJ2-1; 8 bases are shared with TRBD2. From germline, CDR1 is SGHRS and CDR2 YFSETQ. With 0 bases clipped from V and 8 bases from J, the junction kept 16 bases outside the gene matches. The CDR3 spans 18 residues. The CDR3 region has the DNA TGCGCCAGCAGCTTGGGGAGCGGGGGAGCCCCGGGGGGGGATGAGCAGTTCTTC. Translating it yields CASSLGSGGAPGGDEQFF. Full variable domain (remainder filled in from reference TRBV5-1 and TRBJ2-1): KAGVTQTPRYLIKTRGQQVTLSCSPISGHRSVSWYQQTPGQGLQFLFEYFSETQRNKGNFPGRFSGRQFSNSRSEMNVSTLELGDSALYLCASSLGSGGAPGGDEQFFGPGTRLTVL.

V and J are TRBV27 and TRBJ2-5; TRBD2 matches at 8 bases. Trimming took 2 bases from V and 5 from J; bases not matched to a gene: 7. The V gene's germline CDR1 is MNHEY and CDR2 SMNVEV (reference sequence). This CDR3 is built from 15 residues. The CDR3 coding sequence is TGTGCCAGCAGTTTACGGGCGGGGGGTATGGAGACCCAGTACTTC. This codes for CASSLRAGGMETQYF.

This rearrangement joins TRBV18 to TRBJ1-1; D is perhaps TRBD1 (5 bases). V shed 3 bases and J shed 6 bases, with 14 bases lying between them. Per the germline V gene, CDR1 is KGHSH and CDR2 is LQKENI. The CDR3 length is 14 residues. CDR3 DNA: TGTGCCAGCTCACCGGATACAGGAATCGCTGAAGCTTTCTTT. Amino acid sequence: CASSPDTGIAEAFF. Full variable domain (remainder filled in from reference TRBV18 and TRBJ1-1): NAGVMQNPRHLVRRRGQEARLRCSPMKGHSHVYWYRQLPEEGLKFMVYLQKENIIDESGMPKERFSAEFPKEGPSILRIQQVVRGDSAAYFCASSPDTGIAEAFFGQGTRLTVV.

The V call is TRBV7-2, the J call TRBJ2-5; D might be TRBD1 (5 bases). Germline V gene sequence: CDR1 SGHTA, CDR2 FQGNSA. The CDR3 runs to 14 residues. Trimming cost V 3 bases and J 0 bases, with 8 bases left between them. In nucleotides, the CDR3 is TGTGCCAGCAGCTTTAGACAGTACCAAGAGACCCAGTACTTC. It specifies CASSFRQYQETQYF.

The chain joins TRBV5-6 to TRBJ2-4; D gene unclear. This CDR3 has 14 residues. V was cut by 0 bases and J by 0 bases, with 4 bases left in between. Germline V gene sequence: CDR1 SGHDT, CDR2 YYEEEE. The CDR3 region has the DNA TGTGCCAGCAGCTTGGACGGAGCCAAAAACATTCAGTACTTC. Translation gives CASSLDGAKNIQYF.

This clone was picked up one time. The chain's CDR3 is CASGKGGADTQYF. For the CDR3, the DNA is TGTGCCAGCGGCAAGGGAGGCGCAGATACGCAGTATTTT. The chain has TRBV7-6 and TRBJ2-3; perhaps TRBD2 as D (6 bases). V gave up 8 bases and J gave up 4 bases, with 13 bases separating them. Germline CDR1 is SGHVS and CDR2 is FNYEAQ. CDR3 length: 13 amino acids. The whole variable domain, filled in from reference TRBV7-6 and TRBJ2-3, reads GAGVSQSPRYKVTKRGQDVALRCDPISGHVSLYWYRQALGQGPEFLTYFNYEAQQDKSGLPNDRFSAERPEGSISTLTIQRTEQRDSAMYRCASGKGGADTQYFGPGTRLTVL.

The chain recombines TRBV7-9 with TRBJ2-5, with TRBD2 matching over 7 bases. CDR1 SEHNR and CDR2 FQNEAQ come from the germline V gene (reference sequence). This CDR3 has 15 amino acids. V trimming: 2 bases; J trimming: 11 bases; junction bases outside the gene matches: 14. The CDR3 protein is CASSLHGAGPREQYF. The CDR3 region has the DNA TGTGCCAGCAGCTTACATGGGGCGGGACCGCGGGAGCAGTACTTC.

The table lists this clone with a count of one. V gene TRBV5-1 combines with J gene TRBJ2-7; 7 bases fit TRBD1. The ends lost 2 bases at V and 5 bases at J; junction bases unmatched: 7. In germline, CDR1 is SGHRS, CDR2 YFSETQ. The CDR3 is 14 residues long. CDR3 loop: CASSFGDRVDEQYF. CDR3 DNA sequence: TGCGCCAGCAGCTTCGGAGACAGGGTCGACGAGCAGTACTTC.

The CDR3 sequence: CASSPSTGDPDNSPLHF. The CDR3 DNA reads as TGTGCCAGCTCACCAAGCACAGGGGATCCAGATAATTCACCCCTCCACTTT. The V call is TRBV18, the J call TRBJ1-6; 7 bases fit TRBD1. The CDR3 sequence is 17 residues long. J was trimmed by 5 bases and V by 2 bases; bases with no gene match: 9. Germline V gives CDR1 KGHSH, CDR2 LQKENI.

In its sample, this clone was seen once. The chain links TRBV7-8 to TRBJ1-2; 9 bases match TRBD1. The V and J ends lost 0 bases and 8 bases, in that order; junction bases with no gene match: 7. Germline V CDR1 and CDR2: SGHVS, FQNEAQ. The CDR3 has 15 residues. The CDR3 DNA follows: TGTGCCAGCAGCTTAGCCCGGACAGGGGTAAAAGGCTACACCTTC. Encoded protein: CASSLARTGVKGYTF.

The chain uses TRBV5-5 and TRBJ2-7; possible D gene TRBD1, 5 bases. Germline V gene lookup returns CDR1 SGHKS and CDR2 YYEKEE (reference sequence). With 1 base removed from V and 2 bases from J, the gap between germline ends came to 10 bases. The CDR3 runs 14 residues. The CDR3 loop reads CASSLRGIAYEQYF. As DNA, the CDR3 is TGTGCCAGCAGCTTGAGGGGCATTGCCTACGAGCAGTACTTC.

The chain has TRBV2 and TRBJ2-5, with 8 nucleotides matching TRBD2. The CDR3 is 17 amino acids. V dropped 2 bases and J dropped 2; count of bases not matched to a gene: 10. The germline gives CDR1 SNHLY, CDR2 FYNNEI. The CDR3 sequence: CASSELNSGALQETQYF. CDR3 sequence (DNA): TGTGCCAGCAGTGAATTGAATAGCGGGGCCCTTCAAGAGACCCAGTACTTC.

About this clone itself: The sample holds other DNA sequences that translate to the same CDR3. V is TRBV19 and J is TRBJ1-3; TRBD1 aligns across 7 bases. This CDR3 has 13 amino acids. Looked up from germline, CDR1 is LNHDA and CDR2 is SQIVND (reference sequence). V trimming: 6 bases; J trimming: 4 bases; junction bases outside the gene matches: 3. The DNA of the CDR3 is TGTGCCAGTAGCGGACAGGCCGGAAACACCATATATTTT. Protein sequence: CASSGQAGNTIYF.

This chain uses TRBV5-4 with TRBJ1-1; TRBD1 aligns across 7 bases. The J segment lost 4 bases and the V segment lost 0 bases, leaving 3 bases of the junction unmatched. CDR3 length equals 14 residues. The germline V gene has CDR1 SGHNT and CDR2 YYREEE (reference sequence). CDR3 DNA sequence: TGTGCCAGCAGCTTGGAGACAGGGATCACTGAAGCTTTCTTT. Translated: CASSLETGITEAFF.

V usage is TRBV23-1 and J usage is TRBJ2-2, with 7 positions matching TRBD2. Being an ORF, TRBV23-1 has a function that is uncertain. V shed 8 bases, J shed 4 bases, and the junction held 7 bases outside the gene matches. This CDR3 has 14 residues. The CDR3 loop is CASRVSGGTGELFF. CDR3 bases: TGCGCCAGCCGAGTATCGGGGGGCACCGGGGAGCTGTTTTTT.

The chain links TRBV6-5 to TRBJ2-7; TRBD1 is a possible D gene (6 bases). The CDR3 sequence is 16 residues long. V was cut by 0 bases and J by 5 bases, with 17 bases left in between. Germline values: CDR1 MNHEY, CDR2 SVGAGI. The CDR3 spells CASSYSSFQGSHEQYF. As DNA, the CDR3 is TGTGCCAGCAGTTACTCCTCCTTCCAGGGGTCCCACGAGCAGTACTTC.

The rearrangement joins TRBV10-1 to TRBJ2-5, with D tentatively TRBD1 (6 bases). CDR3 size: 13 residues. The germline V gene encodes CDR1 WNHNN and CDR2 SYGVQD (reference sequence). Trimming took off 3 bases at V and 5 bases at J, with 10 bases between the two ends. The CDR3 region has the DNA TGCGCCAGCAGTGAATGGGGGCAGGAGACCCAGTACTTC. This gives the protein CASSEWGQETQYF.

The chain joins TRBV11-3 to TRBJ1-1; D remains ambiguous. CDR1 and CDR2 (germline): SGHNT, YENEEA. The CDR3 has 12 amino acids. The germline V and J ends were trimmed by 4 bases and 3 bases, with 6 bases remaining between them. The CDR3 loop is CASSSSDTEAFF. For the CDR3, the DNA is TGTGCCAGCAGCTCCTCCGACACTGAAGCTTTCTTT.

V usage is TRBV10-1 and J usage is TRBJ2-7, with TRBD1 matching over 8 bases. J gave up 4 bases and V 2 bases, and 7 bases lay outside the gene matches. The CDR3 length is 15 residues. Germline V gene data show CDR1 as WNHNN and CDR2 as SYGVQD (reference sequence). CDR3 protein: CASSENQGARYEQYF. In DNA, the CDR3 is TGCGCCAGCAGTGAGAATCAGGGGGCAAGGTACGAGCAGTACTTC.

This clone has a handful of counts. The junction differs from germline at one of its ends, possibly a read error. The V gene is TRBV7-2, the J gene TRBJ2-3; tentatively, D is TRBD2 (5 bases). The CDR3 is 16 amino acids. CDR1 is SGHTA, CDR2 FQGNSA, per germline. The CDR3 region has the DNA TGCGCCAGCAGCCTGAGGCAAGGAGGTCGCGCAGATACGCAGTATTTT. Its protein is CASSLRQGGRADTQYF.

CDR3 in amino acids: CASSQDLEGSPNEKLFF. Here the CDR3 DNA reads TGCGCCAGCAGCCAAGATCTTGAGGGCAGTCCTAATGAAAAACTGTTTTTT. V is TRBV4-3 and J is TRBJ1-4; D not resolved. The CDR3 is made up of 17 amino acids. V was clipped by 0 bases and J by 3 bases, with 14 bases between them. CDR1 is LGHNA and CDR2 is YSLEER in the germline V gene.